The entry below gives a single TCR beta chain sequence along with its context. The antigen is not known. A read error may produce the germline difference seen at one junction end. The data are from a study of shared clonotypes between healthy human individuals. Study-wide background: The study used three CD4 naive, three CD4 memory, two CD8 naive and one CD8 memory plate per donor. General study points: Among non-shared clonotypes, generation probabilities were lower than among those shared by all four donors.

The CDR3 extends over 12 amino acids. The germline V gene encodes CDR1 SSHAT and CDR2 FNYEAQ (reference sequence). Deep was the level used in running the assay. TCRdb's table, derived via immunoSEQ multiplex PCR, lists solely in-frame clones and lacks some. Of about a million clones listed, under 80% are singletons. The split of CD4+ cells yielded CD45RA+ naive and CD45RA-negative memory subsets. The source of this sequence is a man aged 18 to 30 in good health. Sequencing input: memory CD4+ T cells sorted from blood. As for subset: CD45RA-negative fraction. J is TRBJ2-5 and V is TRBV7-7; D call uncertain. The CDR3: CASSRPQETQYF. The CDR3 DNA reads TGTGCTAGCAGCCGGCCACAAGAGACCCAGTACTTC.